The next 9 T cell receptor beta chains were all read from a single sample in a study of OX40 agonist ivuxolimab in advanced cancers. Libraries were prepared by immunoSEQ multiplex PCR; TCRdb keeps only in-frame clonotypes and omits some of them. Of 25,000 to 35,000 clones in the sample, 85% to 95% were seen once. Material: CD4+ or CD8+ T cells sorted from blood, obtained in a trial of the OX40 agonist ivuxolimab. All receptors come from an adult with an advanced solid tumor such as melanoma, head and neck, liver or kidney cancer.

This chain connects TRBV30 to TRBJ2-1, with 8 bases fitting TRBD2. The V gene end was trimmed by 5 bases and the J gene end by 2 bases; junction bases not matched to a gene: 5. This CDR3 has 14 amino acids. Germline V gene lookup returns CDR1 GTSNPN and CDR2 SVGIG (reference sequence). CDR3 amino acids: CAWGAAGAYNEQFF. The DNA for the CDR3 is TGTGCCTGGGGCGCAGCGGGAGCCTACAATGAGCAGTTCTTC.

This chain connects TRBV28 to TRBJ1-1; perhaps TRBD1 as D (5 bases). The CDR3 runs to 12 residues. Trimming stripped 6 bases from V and 8 bases from J, with 13 bases between. Germline CDR1 is MDHEN and CDR2 is SYDVKM. Here the CDR3 DNA reads TGTGCCAGCAGCTCAGCGGGGGTCGAAGCTTTCTTT. Translation gives CASSSAGVEAFF.

V usage is TRBV29-1 and J usage is TRBJ2-4; TRBD2 agrees at 7 bases. Per the germline V gene, CDR1 is SQVTM and CDR2 is ANQGSEA. The CDR3 is 14 residues long. J lost 6 bases, V lost 2 bases, and 7 bases had no gene match. The CDR3 region has the DNA TGCAGCGTTGAAACGGCGGGGAGGGGAAACATTCAGTACTTC. Translating gives CSVETAGRGNIQYF.

CDR3 nucleotide sequence: TGTGCCAGCAGCAGTAGACAGATGTACACCTTC. It translates to CASSSRQMYTF. The chain employs TRBV9 and TRBJ1-2, with a possible D match to TRBD1 (5 bases). Per germline, CDR1 SGDLS and CDR2 YYNGEE. V lost 4 bases and J lost 11, with 12 bases in between. This CDR3 is built from 11 residues.

J is TRBJ2-7 and V is TRBV21-1; the tabulated D call, TRBD1, remains unverified against the DNA. TRBV21-1 is a pseudogene. The CDR3 has 16 residues. This chain's CDR3 is CASNSLFGTGGREQYF. In DNA, the CDR3 is TGTGCCAGCAACTCTTTATTTGGGACAGGGGGGCGCGAGCAGTACTTC.

V usage is TRBV7-9 and J usage is TRBJ1-1; tentative D call: TRBD1 (6 bases). This CDR3 is built from 15 residues. Germline loops: CDR1 SEHNR, CDR2 FQNEAQ (reference sequence). The V end lost 7 bases, the J end lost 3 bases, and 18 bases lay between the germline ends. The CDR3 loop is CASIYWQGTYTEAFF. Here the CDR3 DNA reads TGTGCCAGCATCTATTGGCAGGGGACTTACACTGAAGCTTTCTTT.

The DNA of the CDR3 is TGTGCCAGCAGCTCCCATGCGGTACCCTTCAACGAGCAGTACTTC. Translated: CASSSHAVPFNEQYF. The chain links TRBV7-3 to TRBJ2-7; D remains unclear. V lost 4 bases and J lost 5, with 18 bases in between. There are 15 residues in the CDR3. Germline V CDR1 and CDR2: SGHTA, FQGTGA.

The chain couples TRBV30 to TRBJ1-4; weak D call: TRBD1 (6 bases). The CDR3 consists of 13 residues. The V gene lost 6 bases and the J gene lost 0 bases, with 8 bases spanning the gap. Germline lookup yields CDR1 GTSNPN and CDR2 SVGIG (reference sequence). As DNA, the CDR3 is TGTGCCTGCAGGGGTGCAACTAATGAAAAACTGTTTTTT. As protein: CACRGATNEKLFF.

J is TRBJ2-1 and V is TRBV28; D possibly corresponds to TRBD2 (7 bases). In germline, CDR1 is MDHEN, CDR2 SYDVKM. V was shortened by 3 bases and J by 3 bases, with 12 bases between the two germline ends. This CDR3 has 15 residues. CDR3 loop: CASSFGGLIYNEQFF. Here the CDR3 DNA reads TGTGCCAGCAGTTTCGGGGGGCTCATCTACAATGAGCAGTTCTTC.